What follows describes a single T cell receptor (beta chain). What it recognizes is unknown. This entry is derived from a study of Ad26.COV2.S vaccination and SARS-CoV-2 variants. Turning to the study itself: Into the muscle, Ad26.COV2.S was dosed once or twice, 56 days apart.

General study findings and limits: The TCR-based breadth and depth measures might underestimate overall T cell responses. The authors reported substantial breadth in spike-specific CD8+ and CD4+ T cell responses after vaccination.

The treatment was: around 19 received Ad26.COV2.S at low or high dose, single or two shots; 5 received placebo; per-sample allocation not given. Day 63 following the first vaccine or placebo injection was when the samples were taken. The CDR3 is 12 amino acids. CDR1 is SGHDT and CDR2 is YYEEEE in the germline V gene. With 5 bases removed from V and 1 base from J, the gap between germline ends came to 5 bases. Repertoires were generated with immunoSEQ multiplex PCR, while TCRdb's copy carries only in-frame clones and drops some. The table has roughly 700,000 clones, about 90% seen once. The rearrangement joins TRBV5-6 to TRBJ2-3; D gene uncertain. The TCR originated in a person aged 18-60 years who received the Ad26.COV2.S COVID-19 vaccine or a placebo. The source was peripheral blood, collected in a trial of Ad26.COV2.S vaccine versus placebo. CDR3 coding DNA: TGTGCCAGCAGTCCTGGCACAGATACGCAGTATTTT. It encodes CASSPGTDTQYF.